This T cell receptor (beta chain) was observed in a study of long-term antiretroviral therapy in people with HIV. General study results and limits: Blood draws took place between about 2003 and 2017 and possibly involved older ART regimens.

The CDR3 sequence is 15 residues long. Germline V CDR1 and CDR2: SGHDN, FVKESK. Trimming took off 1 base at V and 12 bases at J, with 20 bases between the two ends. Assay version v3.0 of immunoSEQ was used, and it was run at survey level. The data were produced by immunoSEQ multiplex PCR, yet TCRdb's version contains in-frame clones alone and is incomplete. This sample yields around 27,000 clones, of which 70% to 90% are seen a single time; 8% to 9% belongs to the top ten. In its sample, this clone was seen a few times. What it recognizes is unknown. This clonotype was obtained from a man aged 35 to 55 with HIV. This chain joins TRBV14 and TRBJ2-3; D is perhaps TRBD2 (6 bases). The sample here was unsorted PBMCs, taken 3 years after starting antiretroviral therapy. The CDR3 DNA follows: TGTGCCAGCAGCCAAGGAGACGGCGGAGGGCGTATCCAGTATTTT. Its translation: CASSQGDGGGRIQYF.